The table lists the clone carrying this T cell receptor (beta chain) with many counts. The antigen is undetermined. This record comes from a study of T-cell reconstitution after alpha-beta-depleted transplantation in children. Findings and limits, study-wide: One year after transplant, T-cell counts and diversity came mostly from newly produced T cells.

CDR3 length: 14 residues. Trimming took off 7 bases at V and 2 bases at J, with 16 bases between the two ends. Germline V gene sequence: CDR1 SGHRS, CDR2 YFSETQ. TCRbeta library preparation incorporated unique molecular identifiers. TCRdb fed the PCR reads into MiXCR, producing one record per CDR3 protein. The table lists about 870,000 distinct CDR3 sequences, 15% to 20% of them singletons, with around 5% in the top ten. The receptor was derived from a male patient aged 5 to 17 who had a stem cell transplant for acute lymphoblastic leukemia, so the T cells may come from the graft donor. The V call is TRBV5-1, the J call TRBJ2-7; weak D call: TRBD2 (6 bases). Sequencing was performed on PBMCs, mostly from graft donor cells, taken 360 days after TCRalphabeta/CD19-depleted stem cell transplant. The CDR3 region is CASCPTGLPYEQYF. In DNA form, the CDR3 reads TGCGCCAGCTGCCCCACGGGACTCCCCTACGAGCAGTACTTC.